Listed below are T cell receptor beta chains from one sample, sequenced in a study of cytomegalovirus exposure and HLA in healthy donors. The assay was immunoSEQ multiplex PCR, and TCRdb's table has in-frame clones only and misses some. Of 150,000 or so clones detected, 65% to 85% appear once; the ten largest clones hold roughly 3.7%. The specimen sequenced was PBMCs. These receptors were collected from a male donor in good health and CMV-seronegative. The CDR3 runs from the conserved cysteine through the conserved F or W. The D gene is left open where the match is weak. Clone size is not always given. Where it is, it says once, few, many or a class for expanded clones.

TRBJ2-1,NA,NA,TRBV10-2,CASSETGGQYNEQFF,TGCGCCAGCAGTGAGACGGGCGGGCAATACAATGAGCAGTTCTTC
TRBJ2-7,once,NA,TRBV29-1,CSVEDPGWEDEQYF,TGCAGCGTTGAAGATCCCGGGTGGGAGGACGAGCAGTACTTC
TRBJ1-5,NA,TRBD1,TRBV7-9,CASSSGTGNNQPQHF,TGTGCCAGCAGCTCAGGGACAGGGAATAATCAGCCCCAGCATTTT
TRBJ2-5,NA,TRBD1,TRBV5-5,CASSHPTGKETQYF,TGTGCCAGCAGCCATCCGACAGGGAAAGAGACCCAGTACTTC
TRBJ1-6,NA,NA,TRBV11-2,CASSSYRDRNSPLHF,TGTGCCAGCAGCTCCTACAGGGATCGGAATTCACCCCTCCACTTT
TRBJ2-7,NA,NA,TRBV27,CASHSGGVSSYEQYF,TGTGCCAGCCATTCGGGCGGGGTTTCCTCCTACGAGCAGTACTTC
TRBJ2-7,NA,TRBD1,TRBV7-9,CASSLAGTGSYEQYF,TGTGCCAGCAGCTTAGCCGGGACAGGGTCTTACGAGCAGTACTTC
TRBJ2-2,NA,TRBD2,TRBV9,CASSPGTSDTGELFF,TGTGCCAGCAGCCCAGGGACTAGTGACACCGGGGAGCTGTTTTTT
TRBJ1-1,few,NA,TRBV5-1,CASSLGTMTTEAFF,TGCGCCAGCAGCTTGGGCACTATGACCACTGAAGCTTTCTTT
TRBJ2-5,NA,TRBD1,TRBV5-6,CASSPGTGMRETQYF,TGTGCCAGCAGTCCCGGGACAGGGATGAGGGAGACCCAGTACTTC
TRBJ1-2,NA,TRBD1,TRBV7-2,CASRSSPGQGYGYTF,TGTGCCAGCAGATCCTCACCGGGACAGGGCTATGGCTACACCTTC
TRBJ2-3,NA,TRBD2,TRBV7-2,CASSSLAGGLLKNTQYF,TGTGCCAGCAGCTCCTTAGCGGGGGGGCTTTTAAAGAATACGCAGTATTTT
TRBJ2-3,once,NA,TRBV18,CASSPPTSLGTDTQYF,TGTGCCAGCTCACCACCCACAAGTTTGGGCACAGATACGCAGTATTTT
TRBJ2-7,NA,NA,TRBV21-1,CASSTQDRVRSYEQYF,TGTGCCAGCAGCACCCAAGACAGGGTTAGGTCCTACGAGCAGTACTTC
TRBJ2-7,NA,TRBD2,TRBV19,CASRTGTSGTYEQYF,TGTGCCAGTAGAACTGGGACTAGCGGTACCTACGAGCAGTACTTC
TRBJ2-3,once,TRBD2,TRBV5-6,CASSLKLAGIQQYF,TGTGCCAGCAGCTTGAAGCTAGCGGGAATTCAGCAGTATTTT
TRBJ2-1,NA,TRBD2,TRBV27,CASTPGLAYNEQFF,TGTGCCAGCACGCCGGGACTAGCGTACAATGAGCAGTTCTTC
TRBJ1-1,NA,TRBD1,TRBV19,CATRQGLSAFF,TGTGCCACCCGACAGGGCCTCTCGGCTTTCTTT
TRBJ1-4,once,NA,TRBV6-5,CASTRGGGEKLFF,TGTGCCAGCACTAGAGGGGGTGGTGAAAAACTGTTTTTT
TRBJ2-3,NA,TRBD2,TRBV6-5,CASSWRGADTDTQYF,TGTGCCAGCAGTTGGCGGGGGGCCGACACAGATACGCAGTATTTT
TRBJ2-5,NA,TRBD2,TRBV5-6,CASSPAGGQETQYF,TGTGCCAGCAGCCCAGCGGGGGGCCAAGAGACCCAGTACTTC
TRBJ2-1,NA,NA,TRBV5-1,CASSLAGGGKLNEQFF,TGCGCCAGCAGCTTGGCCGGGGGAGGAAAGCTCAATGAGCAGTTCTTC
TRBJ2-7,NA,TRBD1,TRBV11-2,CASSPQDRVAGEQYF,TGTGCCAGCAGCCCCCAGGACAGGGTAGCAGGCGAGCAGTACTTC
TRBJ2-1,NA,NA,TRBV4-3,CASSQDKVGTYFRNEQFF,TGCGCCAGCAGCCAAGACAAAGTCGGGACTTATTTTCGTAATGAGCAGTTCTTC
TRBJ1-3,NA,NA,TRBV6-6,CASSYREGGSGNTIYF,TGTGCCAGCAGTTACAGGGAAGGGGGATCTGGAAACACCATATATTTT
TRBJ1-5,NA,TRBD1,TRBV4-3,CASSLGTGSNQPQHF,TGCGCCAGCAGCCTCGGGACAGGGAGCAATCAGCCCCAGCATTTT
TRBJ1-2,NA,TRBD1,TRBV5-1,CASSQGQGGYGYTF,TGCGCCAGCAGCCAAGGACAGGGAGGCTATGGCTACACCTTC
TRBJ2-1,NA,NA,TRBV29-1,CSVRLNWRGEQFF,TGCAGCGTGAGATTGAATTGGAGGGGTGAGCAGTTCTTC
TRBJ2-7,NA,NA,TRBV7-9,CASSLARTNSYEQYF,TGTGCCAGCAGCTTAGCTCGGACAAATTCCTACGAGCAGTACTTC
TRBJ1-1,NA,NA,TRBV6-5,CASSYDPRDREAFF,TGTGCCAGCAGTTATGACCCGCGGGACCGTGAAGCTTTCTTT
TRBJ2-5,few,TRBD2,TRBV19,CASSTPGLAGGETQYF,TGTGCCAGTAGTACCCCGGGACTAGCGGGGGGAGAGACCCAGTACTTC
TRBJ2-7,NA,NA,TRBV10-2,CASSESGRGYRDSYEQYF,TGCGCCAGCAGTGAGTCGGGTAGGGGTTACAGGGACTCCTACGAGCAGTACTTC
TRBJ2-1,NA,TRBD2,TRBV10-1,CASSEGGGSRYEQFF,TGCGCCAGCAGTGAAGGTGGCGGGAGTCGCTATGAGCAGTTCTTC
TRBJ2-5,NA,NA,TRBV18,CASSPFSNTIQQETQYF,TGTGCCAGCTCACCATTTTCCAACACAATTCAACAAGAGACCCAGTACTTC
TRBJ2-5,once,NA,TRBV5-1,CASRSTVYQETQYF,TGCGCCAGCAGGTCAACAGTCTACCAAGAGACCCAGTACTTC
TRBJ2-3,NA,NA,TRBV6-5,CASSLDWMSTDTQYF,TGTGCCAGCAGTTTGGACTGGATGAGCACAGATACGCAGTATTTT
TRBJ1-4,NA,NA,TRBV9,CASSPRYNEKLFF,TGTGCCAGCAGCCCCCGGTATAATGAAAAACTGTTTTTT
TRBJ1-2,NA,TRBD1,TRBV7-9,CSSSLEGTVQYGYTF,TGTTCCAGCAGCTTAGAAGGGACAGTACAGTATGGCTACACCTTC
TRBJ2-5,few,TRBD2,TRBV19,CASTPTSGRETQYF,TGTGCCAGTACCCCGACTAGCGGGAGAGAGACCCAGTACTTC
TRBJ2-3,NA,NA,TRBV27,CASSLDPGSTDTQYF,TGTGCCAGCAGTTTGGATCCGGGTAGCACAGATACGCAGTATTTT
TRBJ2-7,NA,TRBD1,TRBV27,CASSLPGTVHEQYF,TGTGCCAGCAGTTTGCCAGGGACAGTACACGAGCAGTACTTC
TRBJ1-1,NA,NA,TRBV29-1,CSGQNTEAFF,TGCAGCGGGCAGAACACTGAAGCTTTCTTT
TRBJ1-2,NA,NA,TRBV5-5,CASSLGQGRHGYTF,TGTGCCAGCAGCCTAGGTCAGGGAAGGCATGGCTACACCTTC
TRBJ1-6,NA,TRBD1,TRBV14,CASSPTGGGYNSPLHF,TGTGCCAGCAGCCCCACAGGGGGCGGATATAATTCACCCCTCCACTTT
TRBJ2-7,few,TRBD1,TRBV5-1,CASSSGTGAYEQYF,TGCGCCAGCAGCTCAGGGACAGGGGCCTACGAGCAGTACTTC
TRBJ2-7,NA,TRBD2,TRBV7-2,CASSSGLAFKEQYF,TGTGCCAGCAGCTCGGGACTAGCTTTCAAGGAGCAGTACTTC
TRBJ2-3,NA,NA,TRBV10-2,CASSETSRTDTQYF,TGCGCCAGCAGTGAGACTAGCCGCACAGATACGCAGTATTTT
TRBJ2-3,once,NA,TRBV6-1,CASRFFRSTDTQYF,TGTGCCAGCAGATTTTTCCGGAGCACAGATACGCAGTATTTT
TRBJ1-1,NA,TRBD1,TRBV5-6,CASSRGPTEAFF,TGTGCCAGCAGCAGGGGGCCCACTGAAGCTTTCTTT
TRBJ2-7,NA,NA,TRBV11-2,CASSSWATGSYEQYF,TGTGCCAGCAGCTCATGGGCTACAGGGTCCTACGAGCAGTACTTC
TRBJ1-6,NA,TRBD1,TRBV7-9,CASSLQGSYNSPLHF,TGTGCCAGCAGCCTACAGGGGAGCTATAATTCACCCCTCCACTTT
TRBJ2-1,NA,TRBD1,TRBV6-6,CASSYGTGFGEQFF,TGTGCCAGCAGTTACGGGACAGGGTTCGGTGAGCAGTTCTTC
TRBJ1-3,NA,TRBD1,TRBV30,CAWTQGAGNTIYF,TGTGCCTGGACACAGGGGGCTGGAAACACCATATATTTT